The rows below give T cell receptor beta chains drawn from one sample of a study of blood T cell repertoires in COVID-19. Using immunoSEQ multiplex PCR, the repertoire was profiled, and TCRdb retains in-frame clones only, with some absent. The data show about 70,000 clones, with about 88% seen just once and around 1.3% held by the top ten. Input material: peripheral blood. These receptors all stem from a human donor in a cohort sampled during active COVID-19. Both conserved end residues are part of each CDR3. The D gene is left open where the match is weak. Not all rows give a size; the values are once, few, many and, for expanded clones, a class.

CDR3 length	J gene	V gene	clone size	D gene	CDR3 protein	CDR3 DNA
15	TRBJ1-2	TRBV28	NA	NA	CASSPVRDTAYGYTF	TGTGCCAGCAGTCCAGTCCGGGACACCGCCTATGGCTACACCTTC
15	TRBJ2-7	TRBV2	NA	TRBD2	CASIQLAGGQGEQYF	TGTGCCAGCATCCAGCTAGCGGGAGGGCAGGGAGAGCAGTACTTC
11	TRBJ1-2	TRBV7-9	NA	TRBD1	CASRQGMVYTF	TGTGCCAGCAGACAGGGGATGGTCTACACCTTC
16	TRBJ1-3	TRBV5-1	few	TRBD1	CASSRGQGLSGNTIYF	TGCGCCAGCAGCCGAGGACAGGGGCTTTCTGGAAACACCATATATTTT
16	TRBJ2-2	TRBV19	NA	TRBD1	CASTSTGTGQTGELFF	TGTGCCAGTACTTCGACCGGGACAGGGCAGACCGGGGAGCTGTTTTTT
15	TRBJ2-2	TRBV28	NA	NA	CASSLAGMNTGELFF	TGTGCCAGCAGTTTAGCCGGTATGAACACCGGGGAGCTGTTTTTT
14	TRBJ2-3	TRBV5-1	NA	NA	CASSLELAADTQYF	TGCGCCAGCAGCTTGGAGTTAGCGGCAGATACGCAGTATTTT
16	TRBJ2-1	TRBV7-2	NA	NA	CASSLDATMGLNEQFF	TGTGCCAGCAGCTTAGACGCCACCATGGGGCTCAATGAGCAGTTCTTC
16	TRBJ1-4	TRBV7-9	NA	NA	CASSLYGSGWSEKLFF	TGTGCCAGCAGCTTATATGGTTCAGGGTGGAGCGAAAAACTGTTTTTT
14	TRBJ2-3	TRBV10-2	NA	TRBD2	CASRAGFGTDTQYF	TGCGCCAGCAGAGCGGGATTCGGTACAGATACGCAGTATTTT
14	TRBJ2-3	TRBV10-1	NA	TRBD2	CASSLSGIGDTQYF	TGCGCCAGCAGTTTAAGCGGGATCGGGGATACGCAGTATTTT
15	TRBJ2-2	TRBV3-1/TRBV3-2	few	TRBD2	CASSRRLADAGELFF	TGTGCCAGCAGCCGCAGACTAGCGGATGCGGGGGAGCTGTTTTTT
17	TRBJ2-1	TRBV28	NA	TRBD1	CASRGRDRASSYNEQFF	TGTGCCAGCAGGGGAAGGGACAGGGCAAGCTCCTACAATGAGCAGTTCTTC
14	TRBJ1-5	TRBV2	NA	NA	CASRAADFNQPQHF	TGTGCCAGCAGGGCTGCAGACTTCAATCAGCCCCAGCATTTT
12	TRBJ2-7	TRBV2	NA	NA	CASRSFGTEQYF	TGTGCCAGCAGAAGTTTCGGTACCGAGCAGTACTTC
15	TRBJ2-7	TRBV2	NA	TRBD2	CASSYRLAGDYEQYF	TGTGCCAGCAGTTATCGTCTAGCGGGAGACTACGAGCAGTACTTC
15	TRBJ1-1	TRBV27	NA	NA	CASSLSTRGNTEAFF	TGTGCCAGCAGTTTATCCACAAGAGGTAACACTGAAGCTTTCTTT
15	TRBJ1-1	TRBV6-1	NA	NA	CASSESQGGGTEAFF	TGTGCCAGCAGTGAAAGCCAGGGAGGGGGAACCGAAGCTTTCTTT
15	TRBJ2-1	TRBV5-1	NA	NA	CASSLGWSSYNEQFF	TGCGCCAGCAGCTTGGGGTGGAGCTCCTACAATGAGCAGTTCTTC
18	TRBJ1-4	TRBV6-1	NA	TRBD1	CASSDHGTGGPTNEKLFF	TGTGCCAGCAGTGATCATGGGACAGGGGGTCCAACTAATGAAAAACTGTTTTTT
14	TRBJ1-4	TRBV28	NA	TRBD1	CASSLYRGIEKLFF	TGTGCCAGCAGTTTATACAGGGGAATTGAAAAACTGTTTTTT
13	TRBJ1-5	TRBV2	few	NA	CASGPQGNQPQHF	TGTGCCAGCGGGCCCCAAGGCAATCAGCCCCAGCATTTT
16	TRBJ2-6	TRBV5-4	NA	NA	CASSPTWGAGANVLTF	TGTGCCAGCAGCCCTACTTGGGGGGCTGGGGCCAACGTCCTGACTTTC
14	TRBJ2-7	TRBV6-5	NA	TRBD2	CASSYAGGLYEQYF	TGTGCCAGCAGTTACGCGGGAGGGCTCTACGAGCAGTACTTC
16	TRBJ2-2	TRBV5-4	NA	TRBD2	CASSTLAGLNTGELFF	TGTGCCAGCAGCACCCTAGCGGGGTTGAACACCGGGGAGCTGTTTTTT
16	TRBJ2-1	TRBV3-1/TRBV3-2	NA	TRBD1	CASSQTGTGDYNEQFF	TGTGCCAGCAGCCAGACCGGGACAGGGGACTACAATGAGCAGTTCTTC
15	TRBJ2-3	TRBV28	few	TRBD2	CASSSASGSTDTQYF	TGTGCCAGCAGTTCCGCTAGCGGGAGCACAGATACGCAGTATTTT
15	TRBJ2-1	TRBV6-4	few	TRBD2	CASSDSTSGSNEQFF	TGTGCCAGCAGTGACTCGACTAGCGGGAGCAATGAGCAGTTCTTC
18	TRBJ2-4	TRBV3-1/TRBV3-2	NA	TRBD2	CASSQKTSGTFRQNIQYF	TGTGCCAGCAGCCAGAAGACTAGCGGGACCTTCCGCCAAAACATTCAGTACTTC
13	TRBJ1-4	TRBV6-1	NA	NA	CASSDRGREKLFF	TGTGCCAGCAGTGACAGGGGAAGAGAAAAACTGTTTTTT
14	TRBJ2-5	TRBV7-2	NA	TRBD2	CASSGASGQETQYF	TGTGCCAGCAGCGGGGCTAGCGGACAAGAGACCCAGTACTTC
16	TRBJ2-3	TRBV5-6	NA	TRBD2	CASSLGLAGNADTQYF	TGTGCCAGCAGCTTGGGACTAGCTGGCAACGCAGATACGCAGTATTTT
14	TRBJ1-1	TRBV7-9	NA	NA	CASSLGGMDTEAFF	TGTGCCAGCAGCCTGGGAGGGATGGACACTGAAGCTTTCTTT
17	TRBJ2-4	TRBV2	NA	TRBD2	CASSELLAGLAKNIQYF	TGTGCCAGCAGTGAACTACTAGCGGGTCTAGCCAAAAACATTCAGTACTTC
16	TRBJ2-3	TRBV3-1/TRBV3-2	NA	TRBD2	CASSQRLAGSTDTQYF	TGTGCCAGCAGCCAGAGACTAGCGGGATCCACAGATACGCAGTATTTT
13	TRBJ2-7	TRBV19	NA	NA	CASSTGTFYEQYF	TGTGCCAGTAGTACCGGGACTTTCTACGAGCAGTACTTC
14	TRBJ1-2	TRBV2	few	NA	CASSEDRVDYGYTF	TGTGCCAGCAGTGAAGACAGGGTGGACTATGGCTACACCTTC